The clone carrying this TCR beta chain has a count of ten or more. The target antigen is unknown. Amplified TCR beta CDR3 regions derived from RNA transcripts. The HTBI primer set served for first-round RT-PCR of the TCR CDR3. Each CDR3 protein is one row after TCRdb ran MiXCR on the multiplex PCR reads. The repertoire consists of about 400,000 distinct CDR3 sequences, with approximately 15% occurring once and the leading ten covering roughly 8%. The sample belongs to a study of T cells in Graves' hyperthyroidism and ophthalmopathy. Subjects aged 18 to 65 presented with newly diagnosed hyperthyroidism of less than 2 months' duration. Criteria for exclusion of patients were uncontrolled infection, other autoimmune disease, pregnancy or lactation. Extraction of PBMCs used roughly 9.3 ml of fresh peripheral blood. V trimming: 1 base; J trimming: 6 bases; junction bases outside the gene matches: 2. Germline CDR1 is MGHRA and CDR2 is YSYEKL. The CDR3 is made up of 16 amino acids.

Findings of the study overall: Most expanded thyroid clonotypes above 0.001 also appeared in blood.

The sequencing input was blood. This sequence joins TRBV4-1 and TRBJ2-1, with 14 nucleotides matching TRBD2. The TCR comes from a woman between 18 and 30 years old with Graves' hyperthyroidism. CDR3 DNA sequence: TGCGCCAGCAGCCAAGGGGGGACTAGCGGGAGCAATGAGCAGTTCTTC. Its translation is CASSQGGTSGSNEQFF.